This T cell receptor beta chain was profiled in a study of PD-1 blockade in classical Hodgkin lymphoma. Each patient relapsed following autologous stem cell transplantation, and prior brentuximab vedotin exposure differed. TCRdb keeps only in-frame clones here, not all; method: immunoSEQ multiplex PCR. The sample has about 100,000 clones, around 89% seen once; the top ten hold 5% to 7.5%. There are 19 residues in the CDR3. V lost 1 base and J lost 1; bases outside the gene matches: 15. This receptor was identified in a human donor with classical Hodgkin lymphoma. This chain joins TRBV23-1 and TRBJ1-1; 7 positions match TRBD1. TRBV23-1 is noted as an ORF with a role that remains uncertain. Sequencing used peripheral blood mononuclear cells (PBMCs), obtained before the second cycle of nivolumab. In DNA form, the CDR3 reads TGCGCCAGCAGTCAATTCGGGTGCGGGATGACAGGGCCGAACACTGAAGCTTTCTTT. Its protein product is CASSQFGCGMTGPNTEAFF.